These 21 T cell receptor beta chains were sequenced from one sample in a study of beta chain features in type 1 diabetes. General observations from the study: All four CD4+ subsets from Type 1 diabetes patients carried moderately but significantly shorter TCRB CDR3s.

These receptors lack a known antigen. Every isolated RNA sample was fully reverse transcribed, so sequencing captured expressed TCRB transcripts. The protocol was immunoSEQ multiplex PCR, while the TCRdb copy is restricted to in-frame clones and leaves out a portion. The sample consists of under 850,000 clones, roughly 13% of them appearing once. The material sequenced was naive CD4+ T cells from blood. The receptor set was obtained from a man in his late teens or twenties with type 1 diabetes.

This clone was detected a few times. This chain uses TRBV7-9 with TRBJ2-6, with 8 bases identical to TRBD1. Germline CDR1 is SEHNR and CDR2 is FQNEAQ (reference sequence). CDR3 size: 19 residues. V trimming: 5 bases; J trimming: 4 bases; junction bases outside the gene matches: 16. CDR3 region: CASSHPTERQGTGANVLTF. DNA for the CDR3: TGTGCCAGCAGCCACCCCACGGAGCGACAGGGGACCGGGGCCAACGTCCTGACTTTC.

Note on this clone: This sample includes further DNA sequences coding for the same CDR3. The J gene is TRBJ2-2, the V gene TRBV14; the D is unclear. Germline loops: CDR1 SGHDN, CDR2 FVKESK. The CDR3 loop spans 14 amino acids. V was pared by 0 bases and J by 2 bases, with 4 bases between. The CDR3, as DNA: TGTGCCAGCAGCCAAGATATCAACACCGGGGAGCTGTTTTTT. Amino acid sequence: CASSQDINTGELFF.

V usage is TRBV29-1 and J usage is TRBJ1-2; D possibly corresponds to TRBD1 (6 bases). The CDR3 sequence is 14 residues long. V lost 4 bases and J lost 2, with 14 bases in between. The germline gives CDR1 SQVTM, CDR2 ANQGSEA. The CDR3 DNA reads TGCAGCGTTGGACTAGGACAGATGAACTATGGCTACACCTTC. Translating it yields CSVGLGQMNYGYTF.

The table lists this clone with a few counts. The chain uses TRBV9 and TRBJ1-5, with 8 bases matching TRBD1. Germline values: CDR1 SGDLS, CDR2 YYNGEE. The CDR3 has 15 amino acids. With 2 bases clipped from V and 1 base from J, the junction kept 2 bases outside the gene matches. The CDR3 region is CASSVAGGSNQPQHF. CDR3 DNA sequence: TGTGCCAGCAGCGTTGCAGGGGGCAGCAATCAGCCCCAGCATTTT.

The CDR3 loop reads CASSPRETEGNEQFF. The CDR3 DNA sequence: TGTGCCAGCTCTCCCCGGGAGACCGAGGGGAATGAGCAGTTCTTC. The genes are TRBV18 and TRBJ2-1, with D possibly being TRBD2 (6 bases). The CDR3 length is 15 residues. CDR1 is KGHSH and CDR2 is LQKENI in the germline V gene. Deletions cut 6 bases from V and 7 bases from J, with 19 bases between.

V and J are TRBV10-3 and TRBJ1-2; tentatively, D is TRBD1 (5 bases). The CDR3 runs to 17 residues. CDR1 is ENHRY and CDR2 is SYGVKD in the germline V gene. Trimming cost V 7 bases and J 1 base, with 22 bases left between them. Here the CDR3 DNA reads TGTGCCATCACCCTCGGGGACCCCGGTGGCGGTAACTATGGCTACACCTTC. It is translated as CAITLGDPGGGNYGYTF.

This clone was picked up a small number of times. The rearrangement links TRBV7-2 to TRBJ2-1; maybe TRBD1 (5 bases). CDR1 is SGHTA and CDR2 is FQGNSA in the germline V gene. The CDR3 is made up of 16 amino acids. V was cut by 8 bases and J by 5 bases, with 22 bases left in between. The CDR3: CASRSQGRAGHNEQFF. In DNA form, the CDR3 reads TGTGCCAGCCGGAGTCAGGGAAGGGCCGGACACAATGAGCAGTTCTTC.

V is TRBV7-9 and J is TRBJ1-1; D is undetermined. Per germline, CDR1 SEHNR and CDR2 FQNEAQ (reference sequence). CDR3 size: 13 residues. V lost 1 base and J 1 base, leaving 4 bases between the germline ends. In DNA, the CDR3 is TGTGCCAGCAGCTTAGTGGCGAACACTGAAGCTTTCTTT. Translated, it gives CASSLVANTEAFF.

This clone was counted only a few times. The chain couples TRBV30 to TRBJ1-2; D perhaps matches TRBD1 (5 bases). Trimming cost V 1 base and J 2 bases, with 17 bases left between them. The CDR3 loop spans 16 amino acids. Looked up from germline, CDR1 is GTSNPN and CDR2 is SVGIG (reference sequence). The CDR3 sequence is CAWSAGFPGGNYGYTF. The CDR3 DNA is TGTGCCTGGAGTGCGGGATTCCCTGGGGGAAACTATGGCTACACCTTC.

CDR3 residues: CASSPQNTEAFF. DNA for the CDR3: TGTGCCAGCAGTCCACAGAACACTGAAGCTTTCTTT. The chain recombines TRBV6-6 with TRBJ1-1, with no clear D. V dropped 5 bases and J dropped 1 base, with 5 bases sitting between them. Germline V CDR1 and CDR2: MNHNY, SVGAGI (reference sequence). The CDR3 spans 12 residues.

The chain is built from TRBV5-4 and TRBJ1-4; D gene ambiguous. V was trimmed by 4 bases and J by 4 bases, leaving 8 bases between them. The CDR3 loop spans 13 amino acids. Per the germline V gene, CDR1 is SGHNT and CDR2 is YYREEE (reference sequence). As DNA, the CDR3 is TGTGCCAGCAGCACGGCCATTAATGAAAAACTGTTTTTT. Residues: CASSTAINEKLFF.

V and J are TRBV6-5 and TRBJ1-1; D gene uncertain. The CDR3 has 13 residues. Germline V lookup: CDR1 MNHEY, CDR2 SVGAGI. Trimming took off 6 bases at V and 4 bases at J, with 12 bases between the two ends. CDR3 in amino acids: CASSPAAGTEAFF. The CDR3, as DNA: TGTGCCAGCAGCCCGGCCGCCGGCACTGAAGCTTTCTTT.

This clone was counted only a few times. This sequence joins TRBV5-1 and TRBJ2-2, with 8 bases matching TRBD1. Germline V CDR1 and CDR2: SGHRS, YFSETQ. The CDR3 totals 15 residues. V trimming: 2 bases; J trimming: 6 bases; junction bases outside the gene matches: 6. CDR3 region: CASSLGQGGAGELFF. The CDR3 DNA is TGCGCCAGCAGCTTAGGACAGGGAGGTGCCGGGGAGCTGTTTTTT.

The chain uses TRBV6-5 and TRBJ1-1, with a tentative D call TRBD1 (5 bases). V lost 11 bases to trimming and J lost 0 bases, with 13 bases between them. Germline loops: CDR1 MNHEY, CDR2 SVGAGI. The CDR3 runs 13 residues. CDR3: CASGAAMNTEAFF. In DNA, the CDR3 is TGTGCCTCTGGGGCAGCAATGAACACTGAAGCTTTCTTT.

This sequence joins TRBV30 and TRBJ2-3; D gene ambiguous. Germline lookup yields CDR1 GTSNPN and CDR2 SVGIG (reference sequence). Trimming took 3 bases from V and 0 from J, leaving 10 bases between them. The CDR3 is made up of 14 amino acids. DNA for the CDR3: TGTGCCTGGAGCCACAACCCGAGCACAGATACGCAGTATTTT. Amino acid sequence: CAWSHNPSTDTQYF.

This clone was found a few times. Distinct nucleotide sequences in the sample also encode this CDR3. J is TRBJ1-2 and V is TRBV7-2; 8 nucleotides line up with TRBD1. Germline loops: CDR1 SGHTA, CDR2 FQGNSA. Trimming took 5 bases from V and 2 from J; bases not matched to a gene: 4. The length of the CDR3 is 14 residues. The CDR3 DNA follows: TGTGCCAGCAGCCCCCAGGGGGCCAACTATGGCTACACCTTC. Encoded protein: CASSPQGANYGYTF.

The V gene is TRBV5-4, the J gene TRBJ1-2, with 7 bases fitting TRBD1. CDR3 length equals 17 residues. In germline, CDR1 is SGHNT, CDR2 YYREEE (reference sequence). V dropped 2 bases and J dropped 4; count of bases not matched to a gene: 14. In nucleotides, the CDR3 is TGTGCCAGCAGCTTTGGTGGGACAGTACGGCCCCTCTATGGCTACACCTTC. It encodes CASSFGGTVRPLYGYTF.

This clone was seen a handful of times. The CDR3 region is CASSLGLPNSPLHF. CDR3 sequence (DNA): TGTGCCAGCAGCTTAGGCCTACCCAATTCACCCCTCCACTTT. The genes are TRBV7-2 and TRBJ1-6; no definite D call. Between the trimmed V and J ends, which lost 1 base and 7 bases, there was a span of 8 bases. The germline CDR1 and CDR2 sequences are SGHTA and FQGNSA. The CDR3 covers 14 residues.

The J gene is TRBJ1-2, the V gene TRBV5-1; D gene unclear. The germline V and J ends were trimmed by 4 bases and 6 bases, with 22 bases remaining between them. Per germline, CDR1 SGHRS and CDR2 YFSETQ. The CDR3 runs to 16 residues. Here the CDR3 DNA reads TGCGCCAGCAGCCTCGGAAGCAGCGACCTCGTCAATGGCTACACCTTC. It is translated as CASSLGSSDLVNGYTF.

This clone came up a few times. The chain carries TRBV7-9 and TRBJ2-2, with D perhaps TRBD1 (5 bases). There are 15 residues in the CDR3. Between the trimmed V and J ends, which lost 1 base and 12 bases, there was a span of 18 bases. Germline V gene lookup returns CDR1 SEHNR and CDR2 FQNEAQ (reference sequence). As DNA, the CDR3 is TGTGCCAGCAGCTTAGAGCAGGGCATGAGGTCAAAGCTGTTTTTT. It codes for CASSLEQGMRSKLFF.

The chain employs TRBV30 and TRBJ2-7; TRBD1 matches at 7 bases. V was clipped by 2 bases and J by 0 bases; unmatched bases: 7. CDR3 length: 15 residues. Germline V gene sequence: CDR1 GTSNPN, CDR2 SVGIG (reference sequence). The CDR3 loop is CAWSSQGKSSYEQYF. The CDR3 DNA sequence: TGTGCCTGGAGTTCACAGGGGAAGAGCTCCTACGAGCAGTACTTC.